This TCR beta chain was identified in a study of T cell changes during pregnancy in multiple sclerosis. V was shortened by 6 bases and J by 3 bases, with 20 bases between the two germline ends. This CDR3 region has 16 residues. Germline V gene lookup returns CDR1 MDHEN and CDR2 SYDVKM. TCRdb's copy holds only in-frame clones and misses some; the assay was immunoSEQ multiplex PCR. The sample has 35,000 or so clones, just over 90% seen once. The sequencing used CD4+ T cells from peripheral blood mononuclear cells, collected after pregnancy. The J gene is TRBJ1-1, the V gene TRBV28, with D maybe TRBD1 (6 bases). This TCR was sampled from a female donor with multiple sclerosis, enrolled in a pregnancy study. The DNA for the CDR3 is TGTGCCAGCAGCCGACGCCTGACCAGGGGCTACACTGAAGCTTTCTTT. It codes for CASSRRLTRGYTEAFF.